The 19 T cell receptor beta chains presented below share a single source sample, sequenced in a study of regulatory and conventional T cells in RAG deficiency. Regulatory T cells were sorted from blood as CD4+ CD25-high CD127-low cells. Clones were sequenced by immunoSEQ multiplex PCR, and TCRdb holds only the in-frame ones, with some missing. Of about 9,500 clones in the sample, 89% were seen once. These sequences were also reported in another study, on regulatory T cells. That report notes: Amplification used 52 TRBV primers and 13 TRBJ primers.

The sequenced material came from Tregs sorted from blood. These receptors all come from a human donor in good health.

This clone was observed once. The chain combines TRBV29-1 with TRBJ1-3, with a possible D match to TRBD1 (6 bases). The germline gives CDR1 SQVTM, CDR2 ANQGSEA. V shed 0 bases and J shed 0 bases, with 12 bases lying between them. CDR3 length: 16 residues. The CDR3 DNA follows: TGCAGCGTTGAAGATCGGGGGGGCTCCTCTGGAAACACCATATATTTT. Translated, it gives CSVEDRGGSSGNTIYF. Filled out from reference TRBV29-1 and TRBJ1-3, the complete variable domain reads SAVISQKPSRDICQRGTSLTIQCQVDSQVTMMFWYRQQPGQSLTLIATANQGSEATYESGFVIDKFPISRPNLTFSTLTVSNMSPEDSSIYLCSVEDRGGSSGNTIYFGEGSWLTVV.

V is TRBV7-2 and J is TRBJ2-2; possibly TRBD2 for D (7 bases). Germline lookup yields CDR1 SGHTA and CDR2 FQGNSA. V was clipped by 2 bases and J by 4 bases, with 17 bases between them. This CDR3 spans 17 amino acids. CDR3 bases: TGTGCCAGCAGCTTACGGTGGGGAGGGGGTAGCACCGGGGAGCTGTTTTTT. Translation gives CASSLRWGGGSTGELFF.

The J gene is TRBJ1-6, the V gene TRBV27; no clear D gene. Trimming left V 6 bases short and J 8 bases short, with 14 bases between. This CDR3 is built from 14 residues. The germline V gene encodes CDR1 MNHEY and CDR2 SMNVEV (reference sequence). The CDR3 here is CASRSAYTDSPLHF. In DNA form, the CDR3 reads TGTGCCAGCAGGTCTGCCTACACCGATTCACCCCTCCACTTT.

The chain links TRBV5-4 to TRBJ1-5; 10 nucleotides match TRBD1. The CDR3 is made up of 18 amino acids. The V gene end was trimmed by 0 bases and the J gene end by 5 bases; junction bases not matched to a gene: 11. Germline V gene lookup returns CDR1 SGHNT and CDR2 YYREEE (reference sequence). The DNA for the CDR3 is TGTGCCAGCAGCTTGGGGTACCGGGACAGGGGAAATGATCAGCCCCAGCATTTT. Encoded protein: CASSLGYRDRGNDQPQHF.

The chain uses TRBV2 and TRBJ2-7, with 11 bases aligning to TRBD2. Losses at the gene ends were 4 bases for V and 3 bases for J; bases not matched to a gene: 5. The CDR3 sequence is 15 residues long. Germline assignment: CDR1 SNHLY and CDR2 FYNNEI. For the CDR3, the DNA is TGTGCCAGCAGTGGGGGACTAGCGGACAACTACGAGCAGTACTTC. The encoded protein is CASSGGLADNYEQYF.

V usage is TRBV28 and J usage is TRBJ2-7; 9 positions agree with TRBD2. The CDR3 loop spans 14 amino acids. The trim removed 7 bases at V and 0 bases at J, leaving 4 bases unmatched. Germline CDR1 and CDR2: MDHEN and SYDVKM. In nucleotides, the CDR3 is TGTGCCAGCATCTCGCGGGGGGGCTCCTACGAGCAGTACTTC. It translates to CASISRGGSYEQYF. Combining the CDR3 with reference TRBV28 and TRBJ2-7 gives the whole variable domain DVKVTQSSRYLVKRTGEKVFLECVQDMDHENMFWYRQDPGLGLRLIYFSYDVKMKEKGDIPEGYSVSREKKERFSLILESASTNQTSMYLCASISRGGSYEQYFGPGTRLTVT.

This chain links TRBV5-1 with TRBJ2-2; the D gene is possibly TRBD2 (6 bases). The CDR3 covers 20 residues. The germline V gene has CDR1 SGHRS and CDR2 YFSETQ. The V end was cut by 0 bases, the J end by 2 bases, with 23 bases between. The CDR3 region is CASSLGWPGLVKLNTGELFF. The CDR3 DNA reads as TGCGCCAGCAGCTTGGGGTGGCCGGGACTGGTCAAACTTAACACCGGGGAGCTGTTTTTT. The full variable domain, rest sourced from reference TRBV5-1 and TRBJ2-2, is KAGVTQTPRYLIKTRGQQVTLSCSPISGHRSVSWYQQTPGQGLQFLFEYFSETQRNKGNFPGRFSGRQFSNSRSEMNVSTLELGDSALYLCASSLGWPGLVKLNTGELFFGEGSRLTVL.

The CDR3 DNA follows: TGCGCCAGCAGCCCGGACAGGGACACTGAAGCTTTCTTT. Protein sequence: CASSPDRDTEAFF. The chain has TRBV5-1 and TRBJ1-1; 8 bases agree with TRBD1. The CDR3 spans 13 residues. Trimming at V came to 4 bases and at J to 3 bases, leaving 2 bases not matched to a gene. Germline lookup yields CDR1 SGHRS and CDR2 YFSETQ.

The chain employs TRBV6-4 and TRBJ2-1; 8 bases map to TRBD2. Germline CDR1 reads MRHNA; CDR2 reads SNTAGT. With V trimmed by 0 bases and J by 6 bases, 7 bases remained unmatched. The CDR3 has 16 residues. In DNA, the CDR3 is TGTGCCAGCAGTGACTCGCCGAGCGGGGGCTCCAATGAGCAGTTCTTC. This codes for CASSDSPSGGSNEQFF.

This chain uses TRBV30 with TRBJ1-1; 8 nucleotides match TRBD1. The length of the CDR3 is 12 residues. Germline values: CDR1 GTSNPN, CDR2 SVGIG (reference sequence). The J segment lost 1 base and the V segment lost 5 bases, leaving 0 bases of the junction unmatched. Written as DNA, the CDR3 is TGTGCCTGGGGACAGGGGAACACTGAAGCTTTCTTT. Protein product: CAWGQGNTEAFF.

The chain employs TRBV5-1 and TRBJ2-6, with a tentative D call TRBD1 (5 bases). The CDR3 covers 14 residues. Germline V lookup: CDR1 SGHRS, CDR2 YFSETQ. The V and J ends lost 5 bases and 2 bases respectively, with 8 bases between them. The CDR3 sequence is CASRGVAGANVLTF. The CDR3 region has the DNA TGCGCCAGCAGAGGGGTGGCTGGGGCCAACGTCCTGACTTTC.

The chain employs TRBV6-1 and TRBJ1-1; 7 bases line up with TRBD1. With 6 bases clipped from V and 4 bases from J, the junction kept 8 bases outside the gene matches. The CDR3 extends over 14 amino acids. Germline values: CDR1 MNHNS, CDR2 SASEGT. The CDR3 loop is CASRKDRVGTEAFF. The CDR3 nucleotides are TGTGCCAGCAGAAAAGACAGGGTGGGCACTGAAGCTTTCTTT.

V and J are TRBV11-2 and TRBJ2-1, with D hard to call. This CDR3 spans 13 amino acids. Germline CDR1 is SGHAT and CDR2 is FQNNGV. V was clipped by 1 base and J by 10 bases, with 11 bases between them. The CDR3 protein is CASSLVRLPEQFF. CDR3 bases: TGTGCCAGCAGCTTAGTGCGACTGCCCGAGCAGTTCTTC.

This chain joins TRBV4-1 and TRBJ2-7, with D possibly matching TRBD2 (5 bases). Germline assignment: CDR1 MGHRA and CDR2 YSYEKL. V was shortened by 0 bases and J by 0 bases, with 15 bases between the two germline ends. CDR3 length equals 17 residues. CDR3 loop: CASSQDRPRGASYEQYF. CDR3 DNA sequence: TGCGCCAGCAGCCAAGATCGCCCTCGGGGAGCCTCCTACGAGCAGTACTTC.

The chain has TRBV7-3 and TRBJ2-2, with TRBD2 identical over 10 bases. The J segment lost 6 bases and the V segment lost 2 bases, leaving 6 bases of the junction unmatched. Germline V gene data show CDR1 as SGHTA and CDR2 as FQGTGA. The CDR3 runs 16 residues. Written as DNA, the CDR3 is TGTGCCAGCAGCTTAGCACTAGCGGGGCGTCCCGGGGAGCTGTTTTTT. Translation: CASSLALAGRPGELFF.

The genes are TRBV5-5 and TRBJ1-4; D may be TRBD1 (5 bases). Germline lookup yields CDR1 SGHKS and CDR2 YYEKEE (reference sequence). Trimming pared 6 bases from V and 8 bases from J, leaving 17 bases between. This CDR3 is built from 14 residues. The CDR3 DNA reads as TGTGCCAGCATGGGGATCGGGGCAACAGAAAAACTGTTTTTT. It specifies CASMGIGATEKLFF. Filled out from reference TRBV5-5 and TRBJ1-4, the complete variable domain reads DAGVTQSPTHLIKTRGQQVTLRCSPISGHKSVSWYQQVLGQGPQFIFQYYEKEERGRGNFPDRFSARQFPNYSSELNVNALLLGDSALYLCASMGIGATEKLFFGSGTQLSVL.

This clone was seen once. The chain is built from TRBV27 and TRBJ1-1; 7 bases fit TRBD1. With 5 bases clipped from V and 1 base from J, the junction kept 4 bases outside the gene matches. The CDR3 sequence is 14 residues long. Germline lookup yields CDR1 MNHEY and CDR2 SMNVEV (reference sequence). DNA of the CDR3: TGTGCCAGCAGTCGACAGGGAAGGAACACTGAAGCTTTCTTT. This codes for CASSRQGRNTEAFF.

The CDR3 nucleotides read TGTGCCAGCAGGGCCGTGGGGATCATCTATGGCTACACCTTC. It encodes CASRAVGIIYGYTF. The chain couples TRBV2 to TRBJ1-2; no reliable D call. Trimming cost V 6 bases and J 4 bases, with 15 bases left between them. This CDR3 spans 14 amino acids. Germline loops: CDR1 SNHLY, CDR2 FYNNEI. Variable domain in full (rest from reference TRBV2 and TRBJ1-2): EPEVTQTPSHQVTQMGQEVILRCVPISNHLYFYWYRQILGQKVEFLVSFYNNEISEKSEIFDDQFSVERPDGSNFTLKIRSTKLEDSAMYFCASRAVGIIYGYTFGSGTRLTVV.

The V gene is TRBV5-6, the J gene TRBJ2-6, with TRBD1 as a possible D gene (5 bases). CDR1 and CDR2 from the germline V gene are SGHDT and YYEEEE. The CDR3 is made up of 16 amino acids. V was pared by 1 base and J by 0 bases, with 8 bases between. CDR3 DNA sequence: TGTGCCAGCAGCTTGTTCAGGGCCTCTGGGGCCAACGTCCTGACTTTC. Encoded protein: CASSLFRASGANVLTF.